The 23 T cell receptor beta chains listed next were all sequenced from one sample in a study of cytomegalovirus exposure and HLA in healthy donors. Amplification used 60 Vbeta primers and 13 Jbeta primers. TCRdb keeps only in-frame clones here, not all; method: immunoSEQ multiplex PCR. The sample lists some 200,000 clones, about 85% occurring once. Sequenced sample: PBMCs. The receptors stem from a male donor in good health and CMV-seropositive.

The chain joins TRBV27 to TRBJ2-4, with 9 bases lining up with TRBD2. The CDR3 runs 17 residues. V lost 1 base and J lost 9; bases outside the gene matches: 13. The germline gives CDR1 MNHEY, CDR2 SMNVEV (reference sequence). The DNA for the CDR3 is TGTGCCAGCAGTTTATTGACTAGCGGTGGGTCTTACGGCATTCAGTACTTC. It specifies CASSLLTSGGSYGIQYF.

The V gene is TRBV7-6, the J gene TRBJ2-1; D perhaps matches TRBD2 (6 bases). CDR3 length: 16 residues. Looked up from germline, CDR1 is SGHVS and CDR2 is FNYEAQ. V dropped 4 bases and J dropped 2 bases, with 15 bases sitting between them. The CDR3 spells CASSSRDSLTYNEQFF. For the CDR3, the DNA is TGTGCCAGCAGCTCCCGGGACTCATTAACCTACAATGAGCAGTTCTTC.

The V and J genes are TRBV7-2 and TRBJ2-2; 7 nucleotides line up with TRBD1. Germline CDR1 SGHTA, CDR2 FQGNSA. The CDR3 totals 15 residues. V gave up 5 bases and J gave up 8 bases; unmatched junction bases: 11. The CDR3 is CASSRSGTGVGELFF. The DNA of the CDR3 is TGTGCCAGCAGCCGAAGCGGAACAGGGGTTGGGGAGCTGTTTTTT.

The J gene is TRBJ2-7, the V gene TRBV5-1; D unresolved. The CDR3 is 13 residues long. From germline, CDR1 is SGHRS and CDR2 YFSETQ. Trimming cost V 4 bases and J 7 bases, with 15 bases left between them. The CDR3 DNA sequence: TGCGCCAGCAGCCCGGAGTACGACGGAGAGCAGTACTTC. Translated: CASSPEYDGEQYF.

The chain has TRBV7-6 and TRBJ2-2; 7 positions agree with TRBD1. J gave up 5 bases and V 1 base, and 4 bases lay outside the gene matches. The germline gives CDR1 SGHVS, CDR2 FNYEAQ. CDR3 length: 15 amino acids. CDR3 nucleotides: TGTGCCAGCAGCTTAGGGGACAGAAAAACCGGGGAGCTGTTTTTT. It is translated as CASSLGDRKTGELFF.

The V gene is TRBV7-9, the J gene TRBJ1-3; TRBD1 is a possible D gene (5 bases). CDR3 length: 15 amino acids. The V gene's germline CDR1 is SEHNR and CDR2 FQNEAQ (reference sequence). Trimming cost V 4 bases and J 3 bases, with 13 bases left between them. CDR3 in DNA: TGTGCCAGCAGCTCCCCTGACAGACGTGGAAACACCATATATTTT. It specifies CASSSPDRRGNTIYF.

This clone occurred once. The chain has TRBV4-2 and TRBJ2-7; no reliable D call. Germline CDR1 is LGHNA and CDR2 is YNFKEQ. The germline V and J ends were trimmed by 1 base and 1 base, with 8 bases remaining between them. The CDR3 loop spans 14 amino acids. CDR3 nucleotides: TGTGCCAGCAGCCAAGCAGTCCAGTCCTACGAGCAGTACTTC. As protein: CASSQAVQSYEQYF.

The table lists this clone with a few counts. This chain uses TRBV6-5 with TRBJ2-2, with 7 bases fitting TRBD1. Germline V CDR1 and CDR2: MNHEY, SVGAGI. This CDR3 spans 14 amino acids. J lost 6 bases, V lost 5 bases, and 6 bases had no gene match. The CDR3 DNA reads TGTGCCAGCAGTACATTACAGGGGTCCGGGGAGCTGTTTTTT. Amino acid sequence: CASSTLQGSGELFF.

The chain combines TRBV6-1 with TRBJ1-1; the match to TRBD1 covers 10 bases. This CDR3 is built from 14 residues. V was pared by 4 bases and J by 1 base, with 0 bases of the junction left unmatched. Germline CDR1 is MNHNS and CDR2 is SASEGT. CDR3 in amino acids: CASSGQGANTEAFF. The CDR3 nucleotides are TGTGCCAGCAGTGGACAGGGGGCGAACACTGAAGCTTTCTTT.

The rearrangement joins TRBV6-4 to TRBJ2-2; 9 nucleotides line up with TRBD1. CDR1 is MRHNA and CDR2 is SNTAGT in the germline V gene. V lost 6 bases to trimming and J lost 3 bases; unmatched junction nucleotides: 2. The CDR3 has 14 residues. In nucleotides, the CDR3 is TGTGCCAGCAGGGGACAGGGAGACACCGGGGAGCTGTTTTTT. It is translated as CASRGQGDTGELFF.

V and J are TRBV5-8 and TRBJ1-1, with D possibly TRBD1 on 6 matching bases. The CDR3 has 14 amino acids. CDR1 SGHTS and CDR2 YDEGEE come from the germline V gene. V lost 0 bases and J 4 bases, leaving 10 bases between the germline ends. The CDR3 protein is CASSLEQGSTEAFF. CDR3 in DNA: TGTGCCAGCAGCTTGGAACAGGGATCCACTGAAGCTTTCTTT.

The table lists this clone with a few counts. The CDR3 loop is CASSVDGANQPQHF. The CDR3 bases are TGTGCCAGCAGCGTAGACGGTGCAAATCAGCCCCAGCATTTT. J is TRBJ1-5 and V is TRBV9; no clear D. Trimming shortened V by 0 bases and J by 4 bases, and 8 bases separated the two germline ends. Germline V gene data show CDR1 as SGDLS and CDR2 as YYNGEE. CDR3 size: 14 residues.

The chain has TRBV16 and TRBJ1-5, with a possible D match to TRBD1 (5 bases). The CDR3 is 15 amino acids. Germline lookup yields CDR1 KGHSY and CDR2 FQNENV. V gave up 3 bases and J gave up 0 bases, with 9 bases separating them. The CDR3 sequence: CASSQQQVSNQPQHF. Here the CDR3 DNA reads TGTGCCAGCAGCCAGCAACAGGTTAGCAATCAGCCCCAGCATTTT.

The sample holds a few counts of this clone. J is TRBJ1-1 and V is TRBV7-2, with D perhaps matching TRBD1 (5 bases). The germline V gene has CDR1 SGHTA and CDR2 FQGNSA. V lost 0 bases to trimming and J lost 1 base, with 6 bases between them. This CDR3 region has 14 residues. CDR3 amino acids: CASSLADRNTEAFF. DNA for the CDR3: TGTGCCAGCAGCTTAGCCGACAGGAACACTGAAGCTTTCTTT.

This CDR3 is CASSEYNLHEQYF. The CDR3 nucleotides read TGTGCCAGCAGCGAATACAATCTCCACGAGCAGTACTTC. The chain joins TRBV5-4 to TRBJ2-7; D is unclear. The CDR3 has 13 residues. CDR1 and CDR2 (germline): SGHNT, YYREEE (reference sequence). Trimming cost V 4 bases and J 5 bases, with 13 bases left between them.

CDR3 loop: CASSIGQGARETQYF. The CDR3 bases are TGTGCCAGCAGTATCGGACAGGGGGCGCGAGAGACCCAGTACTTC. This chain connects TRBV27 to TRBJ2-5; TRBD1 aligns across 11 bases. V was pared by 5 bases and J by 4 bases, with 6 bases of the junction left unmatched. Per germline, CDR1 MNHEY and CDR2 SMNVEV (reference sequence). CDR3 length: 15 amino acids.

This rearrangement joins TRBV27 to TRBJ1-2, with D perhaps matching TRBD1 (5 bases). Germline CDR1 reads MNHEY; CDR2 reads SMNVEV (reference sequence). Between the trimmed V and J ends, which lost 2 bases and 0 bases, there was a span of 13 bases. This CDR3 region has 16 residues. The CDR3 sequence: CASSLVPPGANYGYTF. The CDR3 bases are TGTGCCAGCAGTTTAGTCCCCCCGGGGGCTAACTATGGCTACACCTTC.

The table lists this clone with a few counts. The chain recombines TRBV5-1 with TRBJ1-6, with D possibly TRBD1 on 5 matching bases. V lost 4 bases to trimming and J lost 5 bases, with 13 bases between them. This CDR3 comprises 15 residues. Per germline, CDR1 SGHRS and CDR2 YFSETQ. In DNA, the CDR3 is TGCGCCAGCAGCGGCGGGACGGCGAATAATTCACCCCTCCACTTT. This gives the protein CASSGGTANNSPLHF.

This sequence joins TRBV28 and TRBJ1-5, with a tentative D call TRBD1 (5 bases). V lost 4 bases, J lost 0 bases, and 10 bases lay in between. There are 15 residues in the CDR3. CDR1 MDHEN and CDR2 SYDVKM come from the germline V gene. CDR3 region: CASSSRVYSNQPQHF. The CDR3 DNA reads TGTGCCAGCAGTTCCAGGGTTTATAGCAATCAGCCCCAGCATTTT.

The rearrangement links TRBV5-1 to TRBJ2-7, with D maybe TRBD1 (6 bases). V was trimmed by 0 bases and J by 0 bases, leaving 10 bases between them. The germline CDR1 and CDR2 sequences are SGHRS and YFSETQ. The length of the CDR3 is 15 residues. CDR3 DNA: TGCGCCAGCAGCTTGGGGGGGACAAGCTCCTACGAGCAGTACTTC. Its translation is CASSLGGTSSYEQYF. Filled out from reference TRBV5-1 and TRBJ2-7, the complete variable domain reads KAGVTQTPRYLIKTRGQQVTLSCSPISGHRSVSWYQQTPGQGLQFLFEYFSETQRNKGNFPGRFSGRQFSNSRSEMNVSTLELGDSALYLCASSLGGTSSYEQYFGPGTRLTVT.

This chain joins TRBV30 and TRBJ1-1; D gene uncertain. This CDR3 spans 13 amino acids. Trimming removed 2 bases from V and 0 bases from J, with 7 bases in between. Germline V gives CDR1 GTSNPN, CDR2 SVGIG (reference sequence). The CDR3 DNA reads TGTGCCTGGAGTTACACAGTGAACACTGAAGCTTTCTTT. This sequence encodes CAWSYTVNTEAFF.

The V gene is TRBV4-3, the J gene TRBJ1-1; no clear D gene. The CDR3 extends over 15 amino acids. V dropped 0 bases and J dropped 0 bases, with 8 bases sitting between them. Germline loops: CDR1 LGHNA, CDR2 YSLEER. The CDR3 coding sequence is TGCGCCAGCAGCCAAGATCTTTACATGAACACTGAAGCTTTCTTT. The encoded protein is CASSQDLYMNTEAFF.

CDR3 amino acids: CASSLSFSTGELFF. CDR3 bases: TGTGCCAGCAGCTTATCCTTCTCCACCGGGGAGCTGTTTTTT. The gene calls are TRBV7-2 and TRBJ2-2; D uncertain. This CDR3 comprises 14 residues. Germline V gene lookup returns CDR1 SGHTA and CDR2 FQGNSA. V lost 2 bases and J 4 bases, leaving 8 bases between the germline ends.